What follows are 3 T cell receptor beta chains derived from one specimen sequenced in a study of cytomegalovirus exposure and HLA in healthy donors. Clones were sequenced by immunoSEQ multiplex PCR, and TCRdb holds only the in-frame ones, with some missing. The sample consists of 220,000 or so clones, about nine tenths of them appearing once. The sequenced sample consisted of PBMCs. The source is a woman aged 18-29 years in good health and CMV-seronegative.

J is TRBJ2-7 and V is TRBV28; 10 bases map to TRBD1. Germline assignment: CDR1 MDHEN and CDR2 SYDVKM. The CDR3 totals 12 residues. Trimming took 8 bases from V and 9 from J; bases not matched to a gene: 7. The CDR3 DNA sequence: TGTGCCAGCGGGACAGGGGAGGATAGGCAGTACTTC. This translates into CASGTGEDRQYF.

The chain uses TRBV30 and TRBJ2-7; D might be TRBD2 (6 bases). Trimming shortened V by 0 bases and J by 9 bases, and 21 bases separated the two germline ends. CDR1 and CDR2 (germline): GTSNPN, SVGIG (reference sequence). CDR3 size: 15 residues. CDR3 in amino acids: CAWSVGIGNMRGQYF. The CDR3 coding sequence is TGTGCCTGGAGTGTAGGTATAGGGAACATGCGGGGGCAGTACTTC.

This clone has just one count. The V and J genes are TRBV5-1 and TRBJ1-1, with D tentatively TRBD1 (6 bases). V lost 4 bases, J lost 3 bases, and 16 bases lay in between. Germline V gene data show CDR1 as SGHRS and CDR2 as YFSETQ. The CDR3 extends over 15 amino acids. CDR3 in DNA: TGCGCCAGCAGCGCCATAACAGGGTCGGACACTGAAGCTTTCTTT. As protein: CASSAITGSDTEAFF.